Listed below are T cell receptor beta chains from one sample, sequenced in a study of shared clonotypes between healthy human individuals. Method: immunoSEQ multiplex PCR; TCRdb's copy keeps in-frame clones and lacks some. This repertoire shows approximately 1,500,000 clones, around 97% found once; its top ten account for over 1%. The material sequenced was naive CD4+ T cells sorted from blood. The receptors were sampled from a man aged 30-40 years in good health. Each CDR3 is given with its conserved first and last residue. D genes are given only for firm matches. Expanded clones are given a class, and other clones once, few, many or no size at all.

>TRBV7-3|NA|NA|TRBJ1-1
TGTGCCAGCAGCTTAGAGGGAGCGAACACTGAAGCTTTCTTT
CASSLEGANTEAFF
>TRBV6-5|NA|NA|TRBJ1-5
TGTGCCAGCAGTTGGGATAACAAGGGGCATCAGCCCCAGCATTTT
CASSWDNKGHQPQHF
>TRBV18|NA|NA|TRBJ2-3
TGTGCCAGCTCACCAGATCCAGACTGGCGGGCCACAGATACGCAGTATTTT
CASSPDPDWRATDTQYF
>TRBV6-5|NA|few|TRBJ2-6
TGTGCCAGCAGAAGTCCTGGGGCCAACGTCCTGACTTTC
CASRSPGANVLTF
>TRBV18|NA|NA|TRBJ1-5
TGTGCCAGCTCACCCAGGGGTACGGAGCCCCAGCATTTT
CASSPRGTEPQHF
>TRBV6-5|NA|NA|TRBJ1-5
TGTGCCAGCAGCTCCACAGGGTCTAGCAATCAGCCCCAGCATTTT
CASSSTGSSNQPQHF
>TRBV7-2|NA|NA|TRBJ2-7
TGTGCCAGCAGCGCGGTTGGGCGCGAGCAGTACTTC
CASSAVGREQYF
>TRBV11-1|TRBD1|NA|TRBJ2-2
TGTGCCAGCGGCGACAGGGAAAACACCGGGGAGCTGTTTTTT
CASGDRENTGELFF
>TRBV9|TRBD2|NA|TRBJ2-6
TGTGCCAGCAGCGCGGGGACTAGCGGGAGTGCAAGTGGGGCCAACGTCCTGACTTTC
CASSAGTSGSASGANVLTF
>TRBV7-2|NA|NA|TRBJ2-1
TGTGCCAGCAGCTTAGACCGGAGCTCCTACAATGAGCAGTTCTTC
CASSLDRSSYNEQFF
>TRBV29-1|TRBD1|few|TRBJ1-2
TGCAGCGCTGACCGGACAGGGACGAACTATGGCTACACCTTC
CSADRTGTNYGYTF
>TRBV11-2|NA|NA|TRBJ2-1
TGTGCCAGCAGCTTCCCAGAGGAAGTCAATGAGCAGTTCTTC
CASSFPEEVNEQFF
>TRBV19|TRBD1|NA|TRBJ1-5
TGTGCCAGTAGGAGGACAGGGGGCTCGGGTCAGCCCCAGCATTTT
CASRRTGGSGQPQHF
>TRBV18|TRBD1|NA|TRBJ2-2
TGTGCCAGCTGTTTGGGACAGGTTACCAACGGGGAGCTGTTTTTT
CASCLGQVTNGELFF
>TRBV5-1|NA|NA|TRBJ2-3
TGCGCCAGCAGTCCAGAAATCGGAGATACGCAGTATTTT
CASSPEIGDTQYF
>TRBV6-1|TRBD2|NA|TRBJ2-5
TGTGCCAGCAGAAGAACTAGCGGGAGAGAGACCCAGTACTTC
CASRRTSGRETQYF
>TRBV5-4|NA|NA|TRBJ2-1
TGTGCCAGCAGTTCCATTATACTAGGTCCTATTATTGAGCAGTTCTTC
CASSSIILGPIIEQFF
>TRBV7-9|TRBD1|NA|TRBJ1-4
TGTGCCAGCAGCTTCGGACAGGGGCTTGAAAAACTGTTTTTT
CASSFGQGLEKLFF
>TRBV4-3|NA|NA|TRBJ1-2
TGCGCCAGCAGCCAGGGAGGAGGGTCGTTCGGGCTTTATGGCTACACCTTC
CASSQGGGSFGLYGYTF
>TRBV5-1|NA|NA|TRBJ2-7
TGCGCCAGCTATAGGGGGTCGGGTACTAGCTCCTACGAGCAGTACTTC
CASYRGSGTSSYEQYF
>TRBV18|NA|NA|TRBJ2-5
TGTGCCAGCTCACCACCAGGGGAGACCCAGTACTTC
CASSPPGETQYF
>TRBV18|NA|NA|TRBJ2-1
TGTGCCAGCTCACCAAGGTGGGGGAGCAGCTACAATGAGCAGTTCTTC
CASSPRWGSSYNEQFF
>TRBV27|NA|NA|TRBJ2-7
TGTGCCAGCAGTCCTCAGGGTTGGGCGGGGTCTATAGAGCAGTACTTC
CASSPQGWAGSIEQYF
>TRBV28|NA|NA|TRBJ1-1
TGTGCCAGCAGTTCCCCCCAGCAGATGAACACTGAAGCTTTCTTT
CASSSPQQMNTEAFF
>TRBV5-1|NA|NA|TRBJ2-1
TGCGCCAGCAGCTTAGGTGGTGGGCAGTTCTTC
CASSLGGGQFF
>TRBV5-1|TRBD1|NA|TRBJ1-1
TGCGCCAGCAGCGTAGACAGGGCGGGAACTGAAGCTTTCTTT
CASSVDRAGTEAFF